This TCR beta chain came from a study of neurological immune-mediated disorders. Regarding the study as a whole: Expanded clones shared no CDR3 amino acid sequences across subjects, suggesting private repertoires in all groups.

Turning to this clonotype: Its antigen is not identified. Sequence at one end of the junction differs from germline and may be a read error.

Germline CDR1 reads KGHDR; CDR2 reads SFDVKD. This CDR3 region has 16 residues. TCRdb recomputed calls from the 5' RACE reads with MiXCR, one row per CDR3 protein. The sample consists of approximately 30,000 distinct CDR3 sequences, 15% of them appearing once. The receptor was isolated from an older man in good health. This chain connects TRBV24-1 to TRBJ2-2; 8 bases fit TRBD2. Sequenced material: PBMCs. CDR3 sequence (DNA): TGTGCCACCAGTAAAGCGGGACTAGTAGGGTCCGGGGAGCCGTTTTTT. Translated, it gives CATSKAGLVGSGEPFF.